Listed here are 30 T cell receptor beta chains from one sample, sequenced in a study of TIL therapy for anti-PD-1-resistant metastatic lung cancer. The libraries were made with immunoSEQ v3. TCRdb's table, derived via immunoSEQ multiplex PCR, lists solely in-frame clones and lacks some. Here the sample spans approximately 95,000 clones, around three fifths being singletons. Noted time point: pre-treatment sample, taken before nivolumab and TIL therapy. Tumor tissue came from excised metastases, mostly pleural nodules or supraclavicular lymph nodes. This specimen consisted of tumor tissue, obtained at baseline. Receptor source: a person aged 25 to 80 with non-small cell lung cancer.

CDR3 amino acids: CASSFQGTGELFF. Written as DNA, the CDR3 is TGTGCCAGCAGCTTCCAGGGGACCGGGGAGCTGTTTTTT. The V and J genes are TRBV11-2 and TRBJ2-2; TRBD1 is a possible D gene (6 bases). CDR1 and CDR2 (germline): SGHAT, FQNNGV. The V and J ends lost 3 bases and 5 bases respectively, with 7 bases between them. CDR3 length equals 13 residues.

A few counts support this clone. The chain carries TRBV18 and TRBJ2-7, with 11 bases aligning to TRBD1. In germline, CDR1 is KGHSH, CDR2 LQKENI. V trimming: 0 bases; J trimming: 7 bases; junction bases outside the gene matches: 5. The CDR3 is 15 residues long. Here the CDR3 reads CASSPPDRGPWEQYF. For the CDR3, the DNA is TGTGCCAGCTCACCACCGGACAGGGGGCCATGGGAGCAGTACTTC.

The chain is built from TRBV5-1 and TRBJ2-7; no clear D. The germline V and J ends were trimmed by 0 bases and 5 bases, with 12 bases remaining between them. This CDR3 is built from 14 residues. CDR1 and CDR2 (germline): SGHRS, YFSETQ. CDR3 DNA sequence: TGCGCCAGCAGCTTGGACCATCTGGCGGACGAGCAGTACTTC. Translating gives CASSLDHLADEQYF.

The V call is TRBV5-1, the J call TRBJ2-1; 10 bases are a match to TRBD1. From germline, CDR1 is SGHRS and CDR2 YFSETQ. The V gene end was trimmed by 4 bases and the J gene end by 4 bases; junction bases not matched to a gene: 5. The CDR3 length is 15 residues. CDR3 in amino acids: CASSDGGQGYNEQFF. The CDR3 DNA reads as TGCGCCAGCAGCGATGGGGGACAGGGGTACAATGAGCAGTTCTTC.

This clone was seen repeatedly, ten times or more. The chain uses TRBV11-2 and TRBJ2-7; no definite D call. This CDR3 is 15 amino acids long. CDR1 and CDR2 (germline): SGHAT, FQNNGV. V lost 2 bases and J lost 2, with 13 bases in between. The CDR3 bases are TGTGCCAGCAGCTTATTTCCCGGATCAGCCTACGAGCAGTACTTC. This sequence encodes CASSLFPGSAYEQYF.

The CDR3 DNA sequence: TGTGCCAGCAGCCAAGCTCGCGGGCACGGGGGTGAGCAGTTCTTC. As protein: CASSQARGHGGEQFF. J is TRBJ2-1 and V is TRBV3-1 (or the pseudogene TRBV3-2); D perhaps matches TRBD2 (6 bases). Trimming shortened V by 1 base and J by 9 bases, and 16 bases separated the two germline ends. The CDR3 contains 15 residues. The germline CDR1 and CDR2 sequences are LGHDT and YNNKEL (reference sequence).

This chain links TRBV28 with TRBJ2-7; TRBD2 matches at 7 bases. Germline values: CDR1 MDHEN, CDR2 SYDVKM. This CDR3 is 15 amino acids long. V shed 2 bases and J 3 bases; nucleotides not matched to a gene: 7. This CDR3 is CASSLEAGLRYEQYF. Written as DNA, the CDR3 is TGTGCCAGCAGTTTAGAAGCGGGGCTACGCTACGAGCAGTACTTC.

The chain employs TRBV24-1 and TRBJ2-1, with D unresolved. CDR3 length: 13 residues. CDR1 and CDR2 (germline): KGHDR, SFDVKD. V was cut by 6 bases and J by 11 bases, with 16 bases left in between. CDR3 bases: TGTGCCACCAGTTCGGTGGTGAGTCGGCAGCAGTTCTTC. It codes for CATSSVVSRQQFF.

This clone was observed a single time. This sequence joins TRBV10-3 and TRBJ2-5, with D unresolved. Trimming left V 2 bases short and J 1 base short, with 8 bases between. Germline V CDR1 and CDR2: ENHRY, SYGVKD. CDR3 length: 14 residues. The CDR3 region is CAISERQSQETQYF. As DNA, the CDR3 is TGTGCCATCAGTGAGCGGCAGAGCCAAGAGACCCAGTACTTC.

V usage is TRBV18 and J usage is TRBJ1-2; D unresolved. V was cut by 0 bases and J by 0 bases, with 5 bases left in between. Germline V gene sequence: CDR1 KGHSH, CDR2 LQKENI. The CDR3 loop spans 14 amino acids. This chain's CDR3 is CASSPPSANYGYTF. CDR3 DNA sequence: TGTGCCAGCTCACCACCATCAGCTAACTATGGCTACACCTTC.

The chain has TRBV12-3 or TRBV12-4 and TRBJ1-5; no clear D. V was clipped by 3 bases and J by 4 bases, with 7 bases between them. CDR3 length: 13 residues. CDR3 sequence: CASSFSENQPQHF. DNA for the CDR3: TGTGCCAGCAGTTTTTCTGAAAATCAGCCCCAGCATTTT.

V is TRBV29-1 and J is TRBJ2-3, with D tentatively TRBD1 (7 bases). The CDR3 is made up of 15 amino acids. The V end lost 6 bases, the J end lost 2 bases, and 18 bases lay between the germline ends. The V gene's germline CDR1 is SQVTM and CDR2 ANQGSEA. CDR3 DNA sequence: TGCAGCGTCGAGAGCGGGCAGGGGGTCACAGATACGCAGTATTTT. Protein product: CSVESGQGVTDTQYF.

The chain carries TRBV28 and TRBJ2-7, with TRBD1 as a possible D gene (6 bases). The germline V gene encodes CDR1 MDHEN and CDR2 SYDVKM. This CDR3 region has 15 residues. With 5 bases removed from V and 6 bases from J, the gap between germline ends came to 20 bases. This CDR3 reads CASSPDSQGRREQYF. The CDR3 bases are TGTGCCAGCAGTCCCGATTCCCAGGGGCGGCGCGAGCAGTACTTC.

By share, this clone counts as medium-sized. V gene TRBV7-3 combines with J gene TRBJ2-1, with 8 bases aligning to TRBD2. The length of the CDR3 is 15 residues. The germline CDR1 and CDR2 sequences are SGHTA and FQGTGA. V trimming: 9 bases; J trimming: 0 bases; junction bases outside the gene matches: 7. CDR3 sequence: CASAAGGLSYNEQFF. CDR3 in DNA: TGTGCCAGTGCTGCGGGGGGCCTCTCCTACAATGAGCAGTTCTTC.

The chain has TRBV19 and TRBJ1-5, with D possibly TRBD1 on 5 matching bases. V lost 3 bases and J 6 bases, leaving 12 bases between the germline ends. In germline, CDR1 is LNHDA, CDR2 SQIVND (reference sequence). This CDR3 is built from 14 residues. CDR3 DNA: TGTGCCAGTAGTATTACTGGAGGGGTTCAGCCCCAGCATTTT. It specifies CASSITGGVQPQHF.

Regarding this clone: Mismatch with germline at one junction end may stem from a read error. This CDR3 is also generated by other DNA sequences in the sample. The chain joins TRBV6-2 or TRBV6-3 to TRBJ1-5, with 12 bases matching TRBD1. Germline CDR1 MNHEY, CDR2 SVGEGT. This CDR3 comprises 16 residues. Here the CDR3 DNA reads TGTGCCAGCAGCCCTCGGGGACAGGGGGCAGGGCAGCCCCAACATTTT. Translating gives CASSPRGQGAGQPQHF.

The chain couples TRBV18 to TRBJ2-5, with D perhaps matching TRBD1 (6 bases). Germline lookup yields CDR1 KGHSH and CDR2 LQKENI. The CDR3 has 14 residues. V lost 6 bases to trimming and J lost 2 bases, with 13 bases between them. For the CDR3, the DNA is TGTGCCAGCTCCGGACAGAGGGCACAAGAGACCCAGTACTTC. It specifies CASSGQRAQETQYF.

The sample holds a few counts of this clone. The rearrangement uses TRBV5-4 and TRBJ2-1; 10 nucleotides agree with TRBD2. CDR3 length: 15 amino acids. V dropped 3 bases and J dropped 6; count of bases not matched to a gene: 6. Per germline, CDR1 SGHNT and CDR2 YYREEE (reference sequence). Written as DNA, the CDR3 is TGTGCCAGCAGCTATGCCGGGACTAGCGTCAATGAGCAGTTCTTC. Amino acids: CASSYAGTSVNEQFF.

The CDR3 DNA sequence: TGTGCCAGCAAATGGATGAACACTGAAGCTTTCTTT. Amino acid sequence: CASKWMNTEAFF. The rearrangement links TRBV28 to TRBJ1-1, with no clear D. V was shortened by 7 bases and J by 0 bases, with 6 bases between the two germline ends. Per the germline V gene, CDR1 is MDHEN and CDR2 is SYDVKM. This CDR3 is 12 amino acids long.

The chain's CDR3 is CASSISRTVSYEQYF. The CDR3 bases are TGTGCCAGTAGTATCTCGAGGACCGTCTCCTACGAGCAGTACTTC. The J gene is TRBJ2-7, the V gene TRBV19, with unresolved D. V was cut by 3 bases and J by 0 bases, with 12 bases left in between. Germline lookup yields CDR1 LNHDA and CDR2 SQIVND (reference sequence). This CDR3 region has 15 residues.

The V call is TRBV15, the J call TRBJ2-3; D gene unclear. Per the germline V gene, CDR1 is LNHNV and CDR2 is YYDKDF (reference sequence). The CDR3 spans 14 residues. Trimming took off 1 base at V and 3 bases at J, with 8 bases between the two ends. Here the CDR3 reads CATSRVGKTDTQYF. CDR3 bases: TGTGCCACCAGCAGAGTGGGAAAAACAGATACGCAGTATTTT.

This chain connects TRBV25-1 to TRBJ2-7; the D gene is possibly TRBD1 (5 bases). This CDR3 contains 14 residues. From germline, CDR1 is MGHDK and CDR2 SYGVNS. Trimming took 5 bases from V and 0 from J, leaving 11 bases between them. DNA for the CDR3: TGTGCCAGCAGTTTAGGGGCTGCCTCCTACGAGCAGTACTTC. Amino acids: CASSLGAASYEQYF.

J is TRBJ1-1 and V is TRBV4-3; D possibly corresponds to TRBD1 (6 bases). Trimming took off 1 base at V and 1 base at J, with 13 bases between the two ends. The germline CDR1 and CDR2 sequences are LGHNA and YSLEER. The CDR3 is 16 residues long. This CDR3 is CASSQVGGASNTEAFF. The CDR3 nucleotides are TGCGCCAGCAGCCAAGTTGGGGGCGCGTCGAACACTGAAGCTTTCTTT.

CDR3 DNA: TGTGCCAGCAGTTCACAGCGAGAGACCCAGTACTTC. Translation gives CASSSQRETQYF. The gene calls are TRBV28 and TRBJ2-5; no clear D gene. Germline CDR1 and CDR2: MDHEN and SYDVKM. V was pared by 4 bases and J by 4 bases, with 7 bases between. There are 12 residues in the CDR3.

The gene calls are TRBV12-3 or TRBV12-4 and TRBJ1-1; no clear D gene. The CDR3 length is 12 residues. V shed 5 bases and J shed 0 bases, with 4 bases lying between them. The CDR3 is CASSKLNTEAFF. CDR3 sequence (DNA): TGTGCCAGCAGTAAATTGAACACTGAAGCTTTCTTT.

This clone was seen a few times. The chain carries TRBV7-6 and TRBJ1-1; D unresolved. Trimming removed 5 bases from V and 0 bases from J, with 13 bases in between. Germline values: CDR1 SGHVS, CDR2 FNYEAQ. This CDR3 contains 15 residues. The CDR3 DNA sequence: TGTGCCAGCAGCGGCGCGATTAACCTGAACACTGAAGCTTTCTTT. Translation gives CASSGAINLNTEAFF.

The J gene is TRBJ2-1, the V gene TRBV18; TRBD2 agrees at 12 bases. CDR3 length: 15 residues. Germline V CDR1 and CDR2: KGHSH, LQKENI. Losses at the gene ends were 6 bases for V and 8 bases for J; bases not matched to a gene: 8. The CDR3 nucleotides are TGTGCCAGCTCTCTAGCGGGAGGGCCGGTCGATGAGCAGTTCTTC. Translated: CASSLAGGPVDEQFF.

J is TRBJ2-1 and V is TRBV19; D is undetermined. The CDR3 runs to 18 residues. Germline V lookup: CDR1 LNHDA, CDR2 SQIVND (reference sequence). The V end lost 0 bases, the J end lost 3 bases, and 18 bases lay between the germline ends. The CDR3 here is CASSIEPDPLNVYNEQFF. The CDR3 DNA sequence: TGTGCCAGTAGTATAGAGCCCGACCCCCTGAACGTCTACAATGAGCAGTTCTTC.

The chain couples TRBV7-3 to TRBJ2-2; unclear D gene. V was pared by 1 base and J by 2 bases, with 5 bases between. The CDR3 loop spans 14 amino acids. CDR1 is SGHTA and CDR2 is FQGTGA in the germline V gene. The CDR3 region has the DNA TGTGCCAGCAGCTTAAGTTCAAACACCGGGGAGCTGTTTTTT. It codes for CASSLSSNTGELFF.

The J gene is TRBJ2-5, the V gene TRBV5-1, with 8 bases matching TRBD2. There are 16 residues in the CDR3. V shed 0 bases and J 5 bases; nucleotides not matched to a gene: 9. CDR1 is SGHRS, CDR2 YFSETQ, per germline. CDR3 amino acids: CASSLAGTSGRETQYF. CDR3 bases: TGCGCCAGCAGCTTGGCGGGGACTAGTGGTAGGGAGACCCAGTACTTC.